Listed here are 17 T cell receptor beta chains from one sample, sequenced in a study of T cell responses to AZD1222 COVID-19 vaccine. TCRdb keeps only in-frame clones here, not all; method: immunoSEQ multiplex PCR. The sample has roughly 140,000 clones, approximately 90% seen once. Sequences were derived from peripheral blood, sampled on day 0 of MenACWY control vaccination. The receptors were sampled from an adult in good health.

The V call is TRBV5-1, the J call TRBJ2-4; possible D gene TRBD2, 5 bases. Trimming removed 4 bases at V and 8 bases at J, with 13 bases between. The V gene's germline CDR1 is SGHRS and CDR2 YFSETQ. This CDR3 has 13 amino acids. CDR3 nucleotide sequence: TGCGCCAGCAGCCCCGGACTGGAATACATTCAGTACTTC. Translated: CASSPGLEYIQYF.

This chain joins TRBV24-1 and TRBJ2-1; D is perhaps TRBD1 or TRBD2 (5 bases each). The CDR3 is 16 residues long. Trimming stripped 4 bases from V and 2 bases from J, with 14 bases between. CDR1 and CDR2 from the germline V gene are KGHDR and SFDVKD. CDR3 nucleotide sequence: TGTGCCACCAGTGACCCTGATGGGGGAACCTACAATGAGCAGTTCTTC. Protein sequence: CATSDPDGGTYNEQFF.

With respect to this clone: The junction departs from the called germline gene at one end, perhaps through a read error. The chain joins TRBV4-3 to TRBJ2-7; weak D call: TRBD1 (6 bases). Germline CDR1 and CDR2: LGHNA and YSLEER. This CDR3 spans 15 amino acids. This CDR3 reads CASSQDQSTSRTASF. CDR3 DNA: TGCGCCAGCAGCCAAGATCAATCGACTTCTAGGACAGCAAGCTTC.

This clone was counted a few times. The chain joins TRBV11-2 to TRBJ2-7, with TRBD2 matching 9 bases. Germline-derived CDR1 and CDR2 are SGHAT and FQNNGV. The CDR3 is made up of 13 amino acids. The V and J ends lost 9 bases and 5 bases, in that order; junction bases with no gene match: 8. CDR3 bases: TGTGCCAGTCTTATTAGCGGGAGCGACGAGCAGTACTTC. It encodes CASLISGSDEQYF.

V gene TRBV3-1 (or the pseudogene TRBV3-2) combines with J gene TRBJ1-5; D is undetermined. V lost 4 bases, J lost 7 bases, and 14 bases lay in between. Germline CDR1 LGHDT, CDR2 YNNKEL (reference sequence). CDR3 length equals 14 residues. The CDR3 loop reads CASSRRGQGQPQHF. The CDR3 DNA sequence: TGTGCCAGCAGCCGTCGGGGTCAAGGACAGCCCCAGCATTTT.

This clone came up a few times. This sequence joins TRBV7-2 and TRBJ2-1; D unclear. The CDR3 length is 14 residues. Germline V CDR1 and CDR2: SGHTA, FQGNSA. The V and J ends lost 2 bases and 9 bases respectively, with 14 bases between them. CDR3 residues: CASSLISIMGEQFF. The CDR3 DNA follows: TGTGCCAGCAGCTTAATCTCTATTATGGGTGAGCAGTTCTTC.

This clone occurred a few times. The CDR3 sequence: CAWSLNRGLANEKLFF. Here the CDR3 DNA reads TGTGCCTGGAGCCTTAACAGGGGCCTCGCTAATGAAAAACTGTTTTTT. The chain links TRBV30 to TRBJ1-4, with 7 bases lining up with TRBD1. Trimming at V came to 3 bases and at J to 3 bases, leaving 10 bases not matched to a gene. CDR3 length: 16 amino acids. Germline values: CDR1 GTSNPN, CDR2 SVGIG (reference sequence).

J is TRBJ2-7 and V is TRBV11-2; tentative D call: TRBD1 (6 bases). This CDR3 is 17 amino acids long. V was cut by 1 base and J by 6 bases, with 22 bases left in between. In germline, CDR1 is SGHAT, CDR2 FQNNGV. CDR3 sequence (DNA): TGTGCCAGCAGCTTAGGTTTACAGGGCCCTTTTCGAGGCGAGCAGTACTTC. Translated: CASSLGLQGPFRGEQYF.

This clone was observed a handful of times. This CDR3 is CASTPRGGANTEAFF. DNA of the CDR3: TGTGCCAGCACCCCAAGGGGGGGAGCCAACACTGAAGCTTTCTTT. The chain joins TRBV7-2 to TRBJ1-1; the D gene is possibly TRBD1 (6 bases). V was pared by 7 bases and J by 2 bases, with 17 bases between. Germline values: CDR1 SGHTA, CDR2 FQGNSA. The CDR3 has 15 residues.

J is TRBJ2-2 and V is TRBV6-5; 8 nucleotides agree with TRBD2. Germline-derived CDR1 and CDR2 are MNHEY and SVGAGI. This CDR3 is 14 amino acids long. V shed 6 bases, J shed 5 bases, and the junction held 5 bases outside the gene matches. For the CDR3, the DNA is TGTGCCAGCAGCCTTAGCGGGGCTACCGGGGAGCTGTTTTTT. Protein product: CASSLSGATGELFF.

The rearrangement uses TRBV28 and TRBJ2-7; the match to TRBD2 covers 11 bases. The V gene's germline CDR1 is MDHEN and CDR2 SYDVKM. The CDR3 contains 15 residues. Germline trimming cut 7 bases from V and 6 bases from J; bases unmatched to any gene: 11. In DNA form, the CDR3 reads TGTGCCAGCAAACTAGCGGGAGTAGTGTCCAGCGAGCAGTACTTC. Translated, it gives CASKLAGVVSSEQYF.

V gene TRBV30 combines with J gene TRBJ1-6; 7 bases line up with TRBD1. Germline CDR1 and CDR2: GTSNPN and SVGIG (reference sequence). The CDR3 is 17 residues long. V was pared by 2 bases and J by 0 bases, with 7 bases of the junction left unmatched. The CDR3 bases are TGTGCCTGGAGTAGGTTGGACAGGAGCTCCTATAATTCACCCCTCCACTTT. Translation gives CAWSRLDRSSYNSPLHF.

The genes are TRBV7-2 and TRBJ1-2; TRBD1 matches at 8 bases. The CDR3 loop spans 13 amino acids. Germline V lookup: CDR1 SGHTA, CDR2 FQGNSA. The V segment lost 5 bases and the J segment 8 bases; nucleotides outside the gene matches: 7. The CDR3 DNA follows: TGTGCCAGCAGCCCGACAGGGGCTGGAGGCTACACCTTC. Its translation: CASSPTGAGGYTF.

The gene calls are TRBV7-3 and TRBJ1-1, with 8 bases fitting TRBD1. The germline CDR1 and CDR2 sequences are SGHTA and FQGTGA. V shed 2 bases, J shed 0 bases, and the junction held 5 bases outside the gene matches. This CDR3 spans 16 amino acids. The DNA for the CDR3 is TGTGCCAGCAGCTTATCCGGACAGGGAATGAACACTGAAGCTTTCTTT. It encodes CASSLSGQGMNTEAFF.

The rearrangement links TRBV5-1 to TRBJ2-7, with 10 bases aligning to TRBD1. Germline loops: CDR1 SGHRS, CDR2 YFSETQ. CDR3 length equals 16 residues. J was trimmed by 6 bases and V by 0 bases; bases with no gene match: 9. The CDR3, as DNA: TGCGCCAGCAGCTTGGTACCCGACAGGGGGCTCGCCGAGCAGTACTTC. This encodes CASSLVPDRGLAEQYF. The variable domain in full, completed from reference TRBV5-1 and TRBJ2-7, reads KAGVTQTPRYLIKTRGQQVTLSCSPISGHRSVSWYQQTPGQGLQFLFEYFSETQRNKGNFPGRFSGRQFSNSRSEMNVSTLELGDSALYLCASSLVPDRGLAEQYFGPGTRLTVT.

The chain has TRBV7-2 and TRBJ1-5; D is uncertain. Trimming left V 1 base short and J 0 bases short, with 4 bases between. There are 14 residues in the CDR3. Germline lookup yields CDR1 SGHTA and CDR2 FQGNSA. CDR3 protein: CASSLGPSNQPQHF. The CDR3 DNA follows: TGTGCCAGCAGCTTAGGCCCTAGCAATCAGCCCCAGCATTTT.

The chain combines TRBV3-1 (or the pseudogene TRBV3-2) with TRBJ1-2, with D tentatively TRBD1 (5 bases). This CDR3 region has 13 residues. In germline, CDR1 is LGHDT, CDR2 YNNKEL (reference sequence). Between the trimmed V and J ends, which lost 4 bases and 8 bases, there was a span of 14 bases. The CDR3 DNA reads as TGTGCCAGCAGCCGAATTAAGGGGAGAGGCTACACCTTC. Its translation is CASSRIKGRGYTF.